In this sample, the clone carrying this T cell receptor (beta chain) turned up many times. What it binds is not known. Before thyroid surgery, none of the patients had received any treatment. The sample originates from a study of metastatic and nonmetastatic thyroid tumors. Whole-study context: Repertoires from malignant and benign thyroid patients were compared across blood and tumor or nodule tissue.

Study outcomes and limitations: Relative to benign nodules, malignant thyroid tumors were reportedly characterized by significantly elevated TCR beta diversity in blood and tumor.

Germline V CDR1 and CDR2: DFQATT, SNEGSKA (reference sequence). V was pared by 1 base and J by 3 bases, with 13 bases between. CDR3 length: 15 amino acids. In the original processing: Clinicopathological groups differed in CDR3, with these differences serving to build a distant-metastasis classifier for papillary thyroid cancer. TCRdb re-called the PCR reads through MiXCR. The V and J calls and clone size come from TCRdb's table, not from the authors' own analysis. The sample consists of about 6,500 clones, 29% of them appearing once. The receptor comes from a female donor with papillary thyroid cancer or a benign thyroid nodule (not recorded which). Some clones in this sample may be carry-over from other donors' samples. The chain couples TRBV20-1 to TRBJ1-5, with unresolved D. The specimen was adjacent normal tissue. This CDR3 reads CSARVIEQTNQPQHF. For the CDR3, the DNA is TGCAGTGCTAGAGTAATTGAGCAGACCAATCAGCCCCAGCATTTT.